The 29 T cell receptor beta chains presented below share a single source sample, sequenced in a study of CD4 T cell repertoires in COVID-19. No culture step preceded sequencing of the ex vivo isolated memory T cells. Produced via immunoSEQ multiplex PCR; TCRdb's table is partial and in-frame only. The table has about 24,000 clones, roughly 93% seen once. The input for sequencing was circulating follicular helper CD4+ T cells (cTfh) from blood, taken before the COVID-19 pandemic. The receptor set was obtained from a human donor who had COVID-19.

Here the CDR3 reads CASSLTPRTGAGNTIYF. The CDR3 bases are TGTGCCAGCAGTTTAACCCCACGGACAGGGGCTGGAAACACCATATATTTT. The rearrangement links TRBV28 to TRBJ1-3, with 9 bases fitting TRBD1. The CDR3 sequence is 17 residues long. Germline loops: CDR1 MDHEN, CDR2 SYDVKM. With 2 bases clipped from V and 2 bases from J, the junction kept 7 bases outside the gene matches.

This sequence joins TRBV7-2 and TRBJ1-2; D unclear. Germline CDR1 SGHTA, CDR2 FQGNSA. This CDR3 has 15 amino acids. Trimming left V 4 bases short and J 0 bases short, with 12 bases between. The CDR3, as DNA: TGTGCCAGCAGCTCCCCGCGGCTCGCTAACTATGGCTACACCTTC. Translated, it gives CASSSPRLANYGYTF. Variable domain in full (rest from reference TRBV7-2 and TRBJ1-2): GAGVSQSPSNKVTEKGKDVELRCDPISGHTALYWYRQSLGQGLEFLIYFQGNSAPDKSGLPSDRFSAERTGGSVSTLTIQRTQQEDSAVYLCASSSPRLANYGYTFGSGTRLTVV.

The rearrangement joins TRBV5-1 to TRBJ2-7, with 7 bases lining up with TRBD2. Trimming took 4 bases from V and 2 from J; bases not matched to a gene: 6. The CDR3 length is 14 residues. Germline V gene sequence: CDR1 SGHRS, CDR2 YFSETQ. CDR3: CASSPGGGPYEQYF. The CDR3, as DNA: TGCGCCAGCAGCCCCGGCGGGGGACCCTACGAGCAGTACTTC.

The chain has TRBV6-5 and TRBJ2-1; D unclear. V was shortened by 10 bases and J by 9 bases, with 19 bases between the two germline ends. Germline V gene sequence: CDR1 MNHEY, CDR2 SVGAGI. This CDR3 is 13 amino acids long. The CDR3 sequence is CATTSVRSGEQFF. The CDR3 DNA reads as TGTGCCACCACTTCCGTCCGTTCGGGTGAGCAGTTCTTC.

The chain carries TRBV6-1 and TRBJ2-7, with a possible D match to TRBD2 (5 bases). The ends were cut back, 6 bases at V and 3 bases at J, with 18 bases in the middle. The V gene's germline CDR1 is MNHNS and CDR2 SASEGT. The CDR3 is made up of 15 amino acids. The CDR3 loop is CASRGLPGKNYEQYF. Here the CDR3 DNA reads TGTGCCAGCAGGGGCCTCCCGGGGAAAAACTACGAGCAGTACTTC.

This clone was counted a single time. The rearrangement joins TRBV11-1 to TRBJ1-5, with 9 bases matching TRBD1. This CDR3 region has 16 residues. J was trimmed by 5 bases and V by 5 bases; bases with no gene match: 10. Looked up from germline, CDR1 is SGHAT and CDR2 is FQDESV (reference sequence). DNA for the CDR3: TGTGCCAGCAGCATCTGGACAGGGGAGGAGGATCAGCCCCAGCATTTT. Translation: CASSIWTGEEDQPQHF.

The rearrangement uses TRBV6-5 and TRBJ1-4; no reliable D call. The CDR3 runs 13 residues. The germline V gene encodes CDR1 MNHEY and CDR2 SVGAGI. Trimming shortened V by 5 bases and J by 7 bases, and 11 bases separated the two germline ends. CDR3 loop: CASSRRGGEKLFF. The CDR3 nucleotides are TGTGCCAGCAGTAGACGGGGAGGTGAAAAACTGTTTTTT.

The rearrangement uses TRBV19 and TRBJ1-5; D perhaps matches TRBD1 (5 bases). There are 13 residues in the CDR3. V was trimmed by 8 bases and J by 0 bases, leaving 8 bases between them. Germline CDR1 reads LNHDA; CDR2 reads SQIVND (reference sequence). This chain's CDR3 is CASGADSNQPQHF. The CDR3 bases are TGTGCCAGTGGGGCAGATAGCAATCAGCCCCAGCATTTT.

The chain has TRBV6-6 and TRBJ1-1; D is unresolved. Trimming took off 7 bases at V and 5 bases at J, with 20 bases between the two ends. CDR3 size: 15 residues. Germline loops: CDR1 MNHNY, CDR2 SVGAGI (reference sequence). The CDR3: CASTISRTGGTEAFF. The CDR3 nucleotides read TGTGCCAGCACCATCTCCAGGACGGGCGGGACTGAAGCTTTCTTT.

The chain carries TRBV21-1 and TRBJ1-2. TRBV21-1 is annotated as a pseudogene. This CDR3 has 16 amino acids. In nucleotides, the CDR3 is TGTGCCAGCACCCATAGTCCGAGCCCACCCAACTATGGCTACACCTTC. Amino acid sequence: CASTHSPSPPNYGYTF.

The chain employs TRBV15 and TRBJ2-7, with 8 bases fitting TRBD1. Germline V CDR1 and CDR2: LNHNV, YYDKDF (reference sequence). With 3 bases clipped from V and 6 bases from J, the junction kept 13 bases outside the gene matches. The CDR3 is 16 residues long. The CDR3 region has the DNA TGTGCCACCAGCAGGAGTACCGGGACAGGCTCCGGCGAGCAGTACTTC. Protein: CATSRSTGTGSGEQYF.

This chain links TRBV5-4 with TRBJ2-2, with D maybe TRBD2 (5 bases). The V gene's germline CDR1 is SGHNT and CDR2 YYREEE (reference sequence). The CDR3 loop spans 15 amino acids. The V gene lost 4 bases and the J gene lost 0 bases, with 10 bases spanning the gap. The CDR3, as DNA: TGTGCCAGCAGCCCCGGAGGCGCGAACACCGGGGAGCTGTTTTTT. It encodes CASSPGGANTGELFF.

The chain uses TRBV28 and TRBJ1-4, with D maybe TRBD1 (5 bases). The length of the CDR3 is 14 residues. The V gene's germline CDR1 is MDHEN and CDR2 SYDVKM. The ends were cut back, 3 bases at V and 8 bases at J, with 13 bases in the middle. The CDR3 nucleotides are TGTGCCAGCAGTTTCGGAGGGACGGGCGAAAAACTGTTTTTT. It is translated as CASSFGGTGEKLFF.

The rearrangement links TRBV5-1 to TRBJ2-7; D is unresolved. Germline V CDR1 and CDR2: SGHRS, YFSETQ. Trimming left V 0 bases short and J 2 bases short, with 9 bases between. This CDR3 has 14 residues. DNA of the CDR3: TGCGCCAGCAGCTTGGCGCAGTTGGCCTACGAGCAGTACTTC. It is translated as CASSLAQLAYEQYF.

This chain uses TRBV7-9 with TRBJ1-1; perhaps TRBD1 as D (6 bases). Germline values: CDR1 SEHNR, CDR2 FQNEAQ (reference sequence). The CDR3 length is 13 residues. V lost 7 bases and J 0 bases, leaving 9 bases between the germline ends. CDR3 sequence (DNA): TGTGCCAGCACTGGACAGATGAACACTGAAGCTTTCTTT. This codes for CASTGQMNTEAFF.

The V gene is TRBV27, the J gene TRBJ2-7; maybe TRBD1 (5 bases). Trimming cost V 4 bases and J 7 bases, with 17 bases left between them. Germline V lookup: CDR1 MNHEY, CDR2 SMNVEV (reference sequence). This CDR3 has 14 amino acids. CDR3 amino acids: CASSSISRVGEQYF. Written as DNA, the CDR3 is TGTGCCAGCAGTTCAATCAGCAGGGTTGGGGAGCAGTACTTC.

The genes are TRBV19 and TRBJ1-1; no clear D gene. V was shortened by 2 bases and J by 1 base, with 5 bases between the two germline ends. The germline V gene has CDR1 LNHDA and CDR2 SQIVND (reference sequence). This CDR3 comprises 13 residues. The CDR3 nucleotides are TGTGCCAGTAGTATATTCAGGAACACTGAAGCTTTCTTT. This translates into CASSIFRNTEAFF.

This clone was seen a single time. The sample holds other DNA sequences that translate to the same CDR3. This rearrangement joins TRBV5-4 to TRBJ2-5, with 7 nucleotides matching TRBD2. V lost 3 bases to trimming and J lost 4 bases; unmatched junction nucleotides: 6. This CDR3 has 14 residues. Germline lookup yields CDR1 SGHNT and CDR2 YYREEE (reference sequence). The chain's CDR3 is CASSSPTGGETQYF. CDR3 DNA: TGTGCCAGCAGCTCCCCTACGGGGGGAGAGACCCAGTACTTC.

V gene TRBV6-1 combines with J gene TRBJ2-7; 9 bases fit TRBD1. This CDR3 region has 14 residues. Trimming took 5 bases from V and 6 from J; bases not matched to a gene: 8. Germline lookup yields CDR1 MNHNS and CDR2 SASEGT. In DNA, the CDR3 is TGTGCCAGCAGTAGCGCAGACAGGGGGGCCGAGCAGTACTTC. It is translated as CASSSADRGAEQYF.

The gene calls are TRBV2 and TRBJ1-2, with a weak D call TRBD1 (5 bases). The CDR3 length is 16 residues. Germline CDR1 SNHLY, CDR2 FYNNEI. The V gene lost 7 bases and the J gene lost 8 bases, with 26 bases spanning the gap. The CDR3 coding sequence is TGTGCCAGCACTTTCGAACGGTTGGGAGGGGAAGGCGGCTACACCTTC. It codes for CASTFERLGGEGGYTF.

The rearrangement joins TRBV27 to TRBJ2-7; 7 nucleotides agree with TRBD2. The germline gives CDR1 MNHEY, CDR2 SMNVEV (reference sequence). This CDR3 region has 15 residues. V shed 8 bases, J shed 5 bases, and the junction held 15 bases outside the gene matches. DNA of the CDR3: TGTGCCAGCGGACTCGAGAAGGGAGGGACCCACGAGCAGTACTTC. Translated: CASGLEKGGTHEQYF.

V usage is TRBV5-1 and J usage is TRBJ1-4; TRBD1 aligns across 9 bases. The CDR3 length is 14 residues. V was clipped by 8 bases and J by 6 bases; unmatched bases: 8. Germline V gene sequence: CDR1 SGHRS, CDR2 YFSETQ. The CDR3 bases are TGCGCCAGTAAAACAGGGGGCGCGGATGAAAAACTGTTTTTT. Amino acid sequence: CASKTGGADEKLFF.

The chain couples TRBV13 to TRBJ2-3; 9 positions match TRBD2. This CDR3 comprises 16 residues. Germline V gene lookup returns CDR1 PRHDT and CDR2 FYEKMQ (reference sequence). Trimming removed 0 bases from V and 2 bases from J; junction bases left unmatched: 3. Here the CDR3 reads CASSLGAGGSTDTQYF. As DNA, the CDR3 is TGTGCCAGCAGCTTAGGAGCGGGGGGCTCCACAGATACGCAGTATTTT. Supplemented by reference TRBV13 and TRBJ2-3, the full variable domain reads AAGVIQSPRHLIKEKRETATLKCYPIPRHDTVYWYQQGPGQDPQFLISFYEKMQSDKGSIPDRFSAQQFSDYHSELNMSSLELGDSALYFCASSLGAGGSTDTQYFGPGTRLTVL.

CDR3 amino acids: CASSVSGAGRNEQYF. In DNA form, the CDR3 reads TGTGCCAGCAGCGTATCTGGAGCAGGGAGGAACGAGCAGTACTTC. The chain couples TRBV9 to TRBJ2-7; possibly TRBD2 for D (6 bases). The germline V gene has CDR1 SGDLS and CDR2 YYNGEE. The ends were cut back, 1 base at V and 5 bases at J, with 16 bases in the middle. CDR3 length: 15 residues. The whole variable domain, remainder taken from reference TRBV9 and TRBJ2-7, is DSGVTQTPKHLITATGQRVTLRCSPRSGDLSVYWYQQSLDQGLQFLIQYYNGEERAKGNILERFSAQQFPDLHSELNLSSLELGDSALYFCASSVSGAGRNEQYFGPGTRLTVT.

V gene TRBV27 combines with J gene TRBJ2-5; D ambiguous. The CDR3 runs 12 residues. Germline V gene data show CDR1 as MNHEY and CDR2 as SMNVEV (reference sequence). V was shortened by 8 bases and J by 7 bases, with 14 bases between the two germline ends. In DNA form, the CDR3 reads TGTGCCAGCCGCCCAATGGTCGGGACCCAGTACTTC. Protein: CASRPMVGTQYF.

A few counts support this clone. Other DNA sequences in the sample encode the same CDR3. V and J are TRBV5-4 and TRBJ2-5; D is unclear. The CDR3 has 14 residues. The V and J ends lost 3 bases and 4 bases respectively, with 13 bases between them. Per germline, CDR1 SGHNT and CDR2 YYREEE (reference sequence). The CDR3 DNA is TGTGCCAGCAGCTCCCCTACTGGTGGAGAGACCCAGTACTTC. Protein product: CASSSPTGGETQYF.

The rearrangement links TRBV13 to TRBJ2-7; 9 bases align to TRBD2. Germline V gene sequence: CDR1 PRHDT, CDR2 FYEKMQ (reference sequence). The trim removed 2 bases at V and 5 bases at J, leaving 10 bases unmatched. The CDR3 runs to 16 residues. This CDR3 reads CASSLWSLAGTNEQYF. Here the CDR3 DNA reads TGTGCCAGCAGCTTATGGTCCCTAGCGGGAACCAACGAGCAGTACTTC.

The chain is built from TRBV10-2 and TRBJ2-7, with TRBD2 matching 10 bases. CDR3 length: 14 amino acids. With 5 bases clipped from V and 5 bases from J, the junction kept 6 bases outside the gene matches. Germline V gene data show CDR1 as WSHSY and CDR2 as SAAADI. The CDR3 loop is CASSSGLAAHEQYF. The DNA for the CDR3 is TGCGCCAGCAGTAGTGGACTAGCGGCCCACGAGCAGTACTTC.

V gene TRBV28 combines with J gene TRBJ1-2, with D possibly TRBD1 on 6 matching bases. The V gene's germline CDR1 is MDHEN and CDR2 SYDVKM. The V gene lost 5 bases and the J gene lost 3 bases, with 16 bases spanning the gap. This CDR3 is 15 amino acids long. The CDR3 nucleotides read TGTGCCAGCAGTGTAGACCGGGACAACGACTATGGCTACACCTTC. Its translation: CASSVDRDNDYGYTF.